This TCR beta chain was recovered during a study of radiation and T cells in renal cell carcinoma. The table came from immunoSEQ multiplex PCR; TCRdb's copy has only in-frame clones and leaves some out. The data show 16,000 or so clones, 50% seen once. J lost 2 bases, V lost 7 bases, and 14 bases had no gene match. This CDR3 is 17 amino acids long. Germline CDR1 MNHEY, CDR2 SMNVEV (reference sequence). Treatment of the sample: 15 Gy SBRT to primary tumor, nephrectomy 4 weeks later. The tumor was a clear cell renal cell carcinoma. This TCR was sampled from a woman aged 60-75 years with renal cell carcinoma. This chain connects TRBV27 to TRBJ1-2; 9 bases are shared with TRBD1. The specimen was tumor tissue, collected from a patient whose treatment included radiotherapy and nephrectomy. The CDR3 bases are TGTGCCAGCAACCCGGGACAGGGAAGTATAGGCAACTATGGCTACACCTTC. Translated: CASNPGQGSIGNYGYTF.